This T cell receptor beta chain was captured by sequencing in a study of OX40 agonist ivuxolimab in advanced cancers. Study background: The patients received ivuxolimab by intravenous route every 2 weeks at 0.01 to 10 mg/kg. From 23 to 79 years was the age range, with a mean of approximately 63 years, and 70% to 85% were male. It was permissible to have had prior anti-PD-1, anti-PD-L1 or anti-CTLA-4 therapy, and around 41% had some.

Germline V lookup: CDR1 MNHEY, CDR2 SMNVEV (reference sequence). The CDR3 has 16 amino acids. The ends lost 2 bases at V and 3 bases at J; junction bases unmatched: 7. Here immunoSEQ multiplex PCR was the method, and the copy in TCRdb shows in-frame clones only, minus some. The table has tens of thousands of clones, 84% seen once. This sequence was found in an adult with an advanced solid tumor such as melanoma, head and neck, liver or kidney cancer. This specimen consisted of CD4+ or CD8+ T cells sorted from blood, obtained in a trial of the OX40 agonist ivuxolimab. The chain uses TRBV27 and TRBJ2-7; 10 nucleotides line up with TRBD2. CDR3 sequence: CASSLRHRTSGYEQYF. The CDR3 nucleotides are TGTGCCAGCAGTTTACGGCACAGGACTAGCGGCTACGAGCAGTACTTC.